Below are 14 T cell receptor beta chains sequenced from a single sample in a study of human thymus T cells. Surgeons resected thymus tissue during corrective heart surgery. The method was immunoSEQ multiplex PCR; TCRdb's version includes in-frame clones alone and lacks a portion of them. This sample has fewer than 85,000 clones, with about 95% found just once. Sequencing used thymus tissue. These receptors came from a girl under three years old with a congenital heart defect but otherwise immunologically healthy.

This clone was seen once. The gene calls are TRBV5-6 and TRBJ1-3; no reliable D call. The CDR3 covers 15 residues. The germline V gene encodes CDR1 SGHDT and CDR2 YYEEEE. V was pared by 0 bases and J by 0 bases, with 7 bases between. The CDR3 region is CASSLERVSGNTIYF. In DNA, the CDR3 is TGTGCCAGCAGCTTGGAAAGGGTCTCTGGAAACACCATATATTTT.

This chain links TRBV5-4 with TRBJ2-2; 7 nucleotides align to TRBD2. The CDR3 covers 16 residues. With 4 bases clipped from V and 3 bases from J, the junction kept 9 bases outside the gene matches. Germline V gives CDR1 SGHNT, CDR2 YYREEE (reference sequence). This CDR3 is CASSKHREDHTGELFF. The DNA of the CDR3 is TGTGCCAGCAGCAAACATCGGGAGGACCACACCGGGGAGCTGTTTTTT.

This clone was observed a single time. The rearrangement uses TRBV5-1 and TRBJ2-1; TRBD2 aligns across 10 bases. After removal of 4 bases from V and 5 bases from J, the junction contained 18 bases not matched to a gene. CDR1 and CDR2 (germline): SGHRS, YFSETQ. CDR3 length: 19 amino acids. As DNA, the CDR3 is TGCGCCAGCAGCCCCGTCCCCGCCTTAAGCGGGAGGGCCGACAATGAGCAGTTCTTC. Translated: CASSPVPALSGRADNEQFF.

The chain couples TRBV7-9 to TRBJ1-2; tentative D call: TRBD1 (6 bases). There are 13 residues in the CDR3. Trimming took off 1 base at V and 7 bases at J, with 10 bases between the two ends. CDR1 SEHNR and CDR2 FQNEAQ come from the germline V gene (reference sequence). The CDR3 DNA reads TGTGCCAGCAGCTTAGGGGGACAAGGTGGCTACACCTTC. Its protein product is CASSLGGQGGYTF.

The chain recombines TRBV7-9 with TRBJ1-5; weak D call: TRBD1 (5 bases). The CDR3 runs 14 residues. V was pared by 5 bases and J by 3 bases, with 11 bases between. Germline-derived CDR1 and CDR2 are SEHNR and FQNEAQ (reference sequence). This CDR3 reads CASSPGHSNQPQHF. The CDR3 DNA follows: TGTGCCAGCAGCCCCGGACACTCCAATCAGCCCCAGCATTTT.

V usage is TRBV27 and J usage is TRBJ1-2, with TRBD1 identical over 7 bases. This CDR3 has 11 amino acids. Germline-derived CDR1 and CDR2 are MNHEY and SMNVEV (reference sequence). V lost 7 bases, J lost 10 bases, and 6 bases stayed unmatched. The CDR3 spells CASNRGRAYTF. The CDR3 DNA is TGTGCCAGCAATAGGGGGCGAGCCTACACCTTC.

The J gene is TRBJ2-5, the V gene TRBV18; D is tentatively TRBD1 or TRBD2 (6 bases each). Trimming removed 4 bases from V and 5 bases from J, with 23 bases in between. The germline V gene encodes CDR1 KGHSH and CDR2 LQKENI. This CDR3 contains 17 residues. Here the CDR3 reads CASSQERPRGGFETQYF. The CDR3 coding sequence is TGTGCCAGCTCACAAGAGAGGCCCCGAGGGGGGTTCGAGACCCAGTACTTC.

The chain employs TRBV4-1 and TRBJ1-4, with D uncertain. The germline gives CDR1 MGHRA, CDR2 YSYEKL. The CDR3 spans 17 residues. The V gene lost 8 bases and the J gene lost 0 bases, with 19 bases spanning the gap. This chain's CDR3 is CASAPGRLLATNEKLFF. In DNA form, the CDR3 reads TGCGCCAGCGCGCCCGGGCGCCTATTGGCAACTAATGAAAAACTGTTTTTT.

CDR3 region: CASSLDSGRVFDEQYF. CDR3 coding DNA: TGTGCCAGCAGCTTGGATAGCGGGAGGGTCTTCGACGAGCAGTACTTC. The chain joins TRBV5-4 to TRBJ2-7; 11 bases are a match to TRBD2. CDR1 and CDR2 (germline): SGHNT, YYREEE (reference sequence). The CDR3 is 16 amino acids. V lost 0 bases to trimming and J lost 5 bases; unmatched junction nucleotides: 7. The whole variable domain, remainder taken from reference TRBV5-4 and TRBJ2-7, is ETGVTQSPTHLIKTRGQQVTLRCSSQSGHNTVSWYQQALGQGPQFIFQYYREEENGRGNFPPRFSGLQFPNYSSELNVNALELDDSALYLCASSLDSGRVFDEQYFGPGTRLTVT.

The V gene is TRBV19, the J gene TRBJ2-4; D is undetermined. The V end was cut by 5 bases, the J end by 0 bases, with 11 bases between. The CDR3 is made up of 15 amino acids. CDR1 is LNHDA and CDR2 is SQIVND in the germline V gene (reference sequence). The CDR3 DNA follows: TGTGCCAGTAGTCTGGAGAGAACAGCCAAAAACATTCAGTACTTC. The encoded protein is CASSLERTAKNIQYF.

The chain has TRBV11-2 and TRBJ2-7, with D maybe TRBD2 (6 bases). Trimming removed 4 bases from V and 3 bases from J, with 10 bases in between. The germline CDR1 and CDR2 sequences are SGHAT and FQNNGV. This CDR3 comprises 13 residues. The CDR3 DNA sequence: TGTGCCAGCAGCTCTAAGGAGGGCTACGAGCAGTACTTC. Its translation: CASSSKEGYEQYF.

This clone was seen a single time. The chain links TRBV7-2 to TRBJ1-5; the match to TRBD1 covers 9 bases. There are 14 residues in the CDR3. J was trimmed by 4 bases and V by 5 bases; bases with no gene match: 3. Germline CDR1 reads SGHTA; CDR2 reads FQGNSA. CDR3 in amino acids: CASSRQGGNQPQHF. CDR3 nucleotides: TGTGCCAGCAGCCGACAGGGGGGAAATCAGCCCCAGCATTTT.

The chain recombines TRBV5-6 with TRBJ2-7; 8 bases fit TRBD2. Germline CDR1 reads SGHDT; CDR2 reads YYEEEE. The CDR3 length is 15 residues. V was pared by 4 bases and J by 5 bases, with 11 bases of the junction left unmatched. The CDR3 coding sequence is TGTGCCAGCAGCGCGACCGGGAGGGCGAGGAACGAGCAGTACTTC. Its translation: CASSATGRARNEQYF.

The chain recombines TRBV28 with TRBJ1-4; TRBD1 might be the D (5 bases). Trimming stripped 6 bases from V and 3 bases from J, with 11 bases between. This CDR3 comprises 14 residues. Germline V lookup: CDR1 MDHEN, CDR2 SYDVKM. Here the CDR3 DNA reads TGTGCCAGCAGCCAACAGGTTGCTAATGAAAAACTGTTTTTT. It encodes CASSQQVANEKLFF.